The sequence of this TCR beta chain was determined in a study of PD-L1 blockade in urothelial cancer. Overall study: Samples came from 3 weeks, at the second dose, and 6 weeks into treatment.

Clones were read by immunoSEQ multiplex PCR, and TCRdb kept only the in-frame ones, dropping some. Here the sample spans about 80,000 clones, 75% to 90% being singletons. This clone was observed once. V dropped 5 bases and J dropped 5; count of bases not matched to a gene: 7. This CDR3 region has 14 residues. CDR1 is SEHNR and CDR2 is FQNEAQ in the germline V gene (reference sequence). The TCR was taken from a woman aged 70-85 years with urothelial cancer. This material consisted of PBMCs, taken around atezolizumab (anti-PD-L1) treatment. The rearrangement uses TRBV7-9 and TRBJ1-2, with 8 bases that match TRBD1. CDR3 sequence (DNA): TGTGCCAGCAGCCGTAGCCAGGGGGCGTATGGCTACACCTTC. It specifies CASSRSQGAYGYTF.